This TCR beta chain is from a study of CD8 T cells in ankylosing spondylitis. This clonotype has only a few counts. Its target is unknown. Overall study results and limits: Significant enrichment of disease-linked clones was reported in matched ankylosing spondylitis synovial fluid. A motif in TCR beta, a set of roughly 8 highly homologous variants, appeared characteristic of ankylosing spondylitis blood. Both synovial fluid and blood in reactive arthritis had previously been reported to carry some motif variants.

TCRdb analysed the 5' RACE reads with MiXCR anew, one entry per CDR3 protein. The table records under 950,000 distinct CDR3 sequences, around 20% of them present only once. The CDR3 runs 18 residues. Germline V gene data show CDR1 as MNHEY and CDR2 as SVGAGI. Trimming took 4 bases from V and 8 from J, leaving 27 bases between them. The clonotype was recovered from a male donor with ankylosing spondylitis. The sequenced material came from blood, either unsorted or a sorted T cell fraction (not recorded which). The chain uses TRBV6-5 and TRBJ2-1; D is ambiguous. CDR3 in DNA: TGTGCCAGCAGTTCGCCAGTTCTAGGCGACGGGTCGCGAGATGAGCAGTTCTTC. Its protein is CASSSPVLGDGSRDEQFF.